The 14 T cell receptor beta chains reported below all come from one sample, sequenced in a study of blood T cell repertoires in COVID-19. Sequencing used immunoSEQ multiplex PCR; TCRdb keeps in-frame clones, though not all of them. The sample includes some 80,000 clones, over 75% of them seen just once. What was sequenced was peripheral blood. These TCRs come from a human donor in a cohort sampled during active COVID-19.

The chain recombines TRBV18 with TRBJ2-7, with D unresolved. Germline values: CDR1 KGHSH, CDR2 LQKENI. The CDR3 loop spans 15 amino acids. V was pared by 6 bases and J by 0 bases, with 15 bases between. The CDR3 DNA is TGTGCCAGCTCGCCTACTACTTCTAGCTCCTACGAGCAGTACTTC. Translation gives CASSPTTSSSYEQYF. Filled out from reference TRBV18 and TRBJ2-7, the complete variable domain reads NAGVMQNPRHLVRRRGQEARLRCSPMKGHSHVYWYRQLPEEGLKFMVYLQKENIIDESGMPKERFSAEFPKEGPSILRIQQVVRGDSAAYFCASSPTTSSSYEQYFGPGTRLTVT.

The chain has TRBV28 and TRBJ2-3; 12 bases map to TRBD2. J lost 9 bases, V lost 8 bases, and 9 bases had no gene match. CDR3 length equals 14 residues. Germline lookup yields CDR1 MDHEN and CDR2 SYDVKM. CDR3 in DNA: TGTGCCAGCCTAGCGGGAGGGCTGGGGGGGACGCAGTATTTT. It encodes CASLAGGLGGTQYF. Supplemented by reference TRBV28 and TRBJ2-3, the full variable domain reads DVKVTQSSRYLVKRTGEKVFLECVQDMDHENMFWYRQDPGLGLRLIYFSYDVKMKEKGDIPEGYSVSREKKERFSLILESASTNQTSMYLCASLAGGLGGTQYFGPGTRLTVL.

The CDR3 is CATSALAGGPGTGELFF. CDR3 bases: TGTGCCACCAGTGCTTTAGCGGGGGGGCCAGGGACCGGGGAGCTGTTTTTT. This chain links TRBV24-1 with TRBJ2-2; 11 nucleotides line up with TRBD2. Germline CDR1 is KGHDR and CDR2 is SFDVKD. The CDR3 runs to 17 residues. The V segment lost 5 bases and the J segment 5 bases; nucleotides outside the gene matches: 9.

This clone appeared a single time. The CDR3 sequence: CASSFSGQGETGELFF. The CDR3 DNA reads as TGTGCCAGCAGTTTCAGTGGACAGGGAGAGACCGGGGAGCTGTTTTTT. The chain uses TRBV28 and TRBJ2-2, with 8 nucleotides matching TRBD1. V lost 3 bases to trimming and J lost 5 bases; unmatched junction nucleotides: 8. In germline, CDR1 is MDHEN, CDR2 SYDVKM. CDR3 length equals 16 residues.

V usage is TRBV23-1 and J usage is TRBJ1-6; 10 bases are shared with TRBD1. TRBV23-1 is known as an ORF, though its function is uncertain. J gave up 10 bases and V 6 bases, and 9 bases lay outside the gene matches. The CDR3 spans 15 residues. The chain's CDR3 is CASRLSPGQGSPLHF. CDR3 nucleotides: TGCGCCAGCAGGTTATCGCCGGGACAGGGGTCACCCCTCCACTTT.

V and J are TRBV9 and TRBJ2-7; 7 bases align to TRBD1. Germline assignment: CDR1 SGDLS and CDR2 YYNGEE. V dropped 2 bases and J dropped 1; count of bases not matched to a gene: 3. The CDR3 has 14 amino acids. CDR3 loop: CASSVRDSSYEQYF. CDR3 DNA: TGTGCCAGCAGCGTCCGGGACAGTTCCTACGAGCAGTACTTC.

The CDR3 region is CASSQGLQTGNTIYF. The DNA of the CDR3 is TGTGCCAGCAGCCAAGGATTACAGACTGGAAACACCATATATTTT. The J gene is TRBJ1-3, the V gene TRBV3-1 (or the pseudogene TRBV3-2); D ambiguous. CDR3 length: 15 residues. The V gene's germline CDR1 is LGHDT and CDR2 YNNKEL (reference sequence). Trimming took 1 base from V and 2 from J, leaving 9 bases between them.

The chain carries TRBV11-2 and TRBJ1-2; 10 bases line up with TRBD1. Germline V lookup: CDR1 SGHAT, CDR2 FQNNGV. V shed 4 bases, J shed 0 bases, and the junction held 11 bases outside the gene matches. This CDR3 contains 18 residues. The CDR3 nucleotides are TGTGCCAGCAGCTCTCACCGGGACAGGGGCTTAGCTAACTATGGCTACACCTTC. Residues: CASSSHRDRGLANYGYTF. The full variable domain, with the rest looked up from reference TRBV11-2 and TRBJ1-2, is EAGVAQSPRYKIIEKRQSVAFWCNPISGHATLYWYQQILGQGPKLLIQFQNNGVVDDSQLPKDRFSAERLKGVDSTLKIQPAKLEDSAVYLCASSSHRDRGLANYGYTFGSGTRLTVV.

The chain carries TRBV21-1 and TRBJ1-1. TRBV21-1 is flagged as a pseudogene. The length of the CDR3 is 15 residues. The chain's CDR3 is CASSPREDTYTEAFF. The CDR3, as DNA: TGTGCCAGCAGCCCGCGGGAGGACACCTACACTGAAGCTTTCTTT.

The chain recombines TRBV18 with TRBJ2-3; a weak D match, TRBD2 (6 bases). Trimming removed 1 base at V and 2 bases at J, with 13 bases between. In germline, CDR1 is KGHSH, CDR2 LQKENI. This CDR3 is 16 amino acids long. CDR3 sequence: CASSPRRGGSTDTQYF. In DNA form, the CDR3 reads TGTGCCAGCTCACCACGAAGGGGAGGCTCCACAGATACGCAGTATTTT.

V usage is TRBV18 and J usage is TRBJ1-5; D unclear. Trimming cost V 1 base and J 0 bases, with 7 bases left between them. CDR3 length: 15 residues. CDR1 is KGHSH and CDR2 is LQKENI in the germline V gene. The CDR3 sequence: CASSPQGGSNQPQHF. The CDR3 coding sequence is TGTGCCAGCTCACCACAGGGAGGTAGCAATCAGCCCCAGCATTTT.

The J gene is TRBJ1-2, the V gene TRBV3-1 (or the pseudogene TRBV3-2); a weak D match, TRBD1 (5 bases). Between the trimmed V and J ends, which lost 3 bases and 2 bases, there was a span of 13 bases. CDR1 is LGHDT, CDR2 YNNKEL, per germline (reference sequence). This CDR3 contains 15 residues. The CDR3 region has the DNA TGTGCCAGCAGCCAGCAGCCAGGGCCGAACTATGGCTACACCTTC. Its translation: CASSQQPGPNYGYTF.

CDR3 sequence (DNA): TGTGCCAGCAGCTTAGCGGGAGGGAAGCCCCGGTACGAGCAGTACTTC. Its protein is CASSLAGGKPRYEQYF. The V call is TRBV7-9, the J call TRBJ2-7; TRBD2 matches 7 bases. Germline assignment: CDR1 SEHNR and CDR2 FQNEAQ (reference sequence). The junction had 9 bases not matched to a gene; V was cut back by 0 bases and J by 4 bases. The CDR3 is 16 residues long.

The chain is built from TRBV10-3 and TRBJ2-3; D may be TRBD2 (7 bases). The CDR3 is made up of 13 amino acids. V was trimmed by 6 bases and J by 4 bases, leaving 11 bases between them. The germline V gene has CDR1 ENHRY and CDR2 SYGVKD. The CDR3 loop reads CAIRRGGADTQYF. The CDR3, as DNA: TGTGCCATCAGGAGAGGGGGGGCAGATACGCAGTATTTT.